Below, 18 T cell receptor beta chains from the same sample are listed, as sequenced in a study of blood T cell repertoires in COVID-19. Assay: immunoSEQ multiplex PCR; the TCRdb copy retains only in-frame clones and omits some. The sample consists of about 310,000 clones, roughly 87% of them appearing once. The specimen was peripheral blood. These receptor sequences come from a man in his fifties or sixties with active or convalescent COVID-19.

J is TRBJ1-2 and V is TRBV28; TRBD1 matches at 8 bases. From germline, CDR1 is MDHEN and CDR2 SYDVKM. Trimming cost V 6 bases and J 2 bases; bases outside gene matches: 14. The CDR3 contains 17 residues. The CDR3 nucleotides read TGTGCCAGCAGCCCAGGGGGCGCGGGTTCTCAGAACTATGGCTACACCTTC. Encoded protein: CASSPGGAGSQNYGYTF.

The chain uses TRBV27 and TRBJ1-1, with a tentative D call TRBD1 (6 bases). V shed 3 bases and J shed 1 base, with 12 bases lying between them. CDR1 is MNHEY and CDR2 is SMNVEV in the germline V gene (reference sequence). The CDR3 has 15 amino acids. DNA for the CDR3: TGTGCCAGCAGTTTCAGGGGCGCTGGGAACACTGAAGCTTTCTTT. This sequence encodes CASSFRGAGNTEAFF.

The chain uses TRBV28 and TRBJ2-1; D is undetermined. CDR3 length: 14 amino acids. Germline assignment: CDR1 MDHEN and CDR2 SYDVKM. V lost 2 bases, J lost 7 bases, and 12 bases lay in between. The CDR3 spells CASSLIRNFNEQFF. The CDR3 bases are TGTGCCAGCAGTTTAATTAGAAACTTTAATGAGCAGTTCTTC.

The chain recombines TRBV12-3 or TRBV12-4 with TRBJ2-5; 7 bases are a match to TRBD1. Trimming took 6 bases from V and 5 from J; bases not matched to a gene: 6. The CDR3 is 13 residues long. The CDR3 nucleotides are TGTGCCAGCAGGGTGACAGGGTTGGAGACCCAGTACTTC. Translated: CASRVTGLETQYF.

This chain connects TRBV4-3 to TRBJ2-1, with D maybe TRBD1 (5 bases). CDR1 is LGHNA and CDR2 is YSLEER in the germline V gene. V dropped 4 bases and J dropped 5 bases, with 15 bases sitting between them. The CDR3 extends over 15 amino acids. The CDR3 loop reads CASSLKGRLDNEQFF. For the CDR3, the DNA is TGCGCCAGCAGCCTAAAGGGGCGTTTGGACAATGAGCAGTTCTTC.

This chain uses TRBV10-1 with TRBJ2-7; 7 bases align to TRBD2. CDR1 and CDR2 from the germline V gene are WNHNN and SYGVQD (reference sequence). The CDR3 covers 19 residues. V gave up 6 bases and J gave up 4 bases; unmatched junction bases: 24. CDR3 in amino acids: CASRDKGGDLGPSRYEQYF. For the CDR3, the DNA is TGCGCCAGCAGAGACAAGGGAGGGGACCTCGGCCCCTCAAGGTACGAGCAGTACTTC.

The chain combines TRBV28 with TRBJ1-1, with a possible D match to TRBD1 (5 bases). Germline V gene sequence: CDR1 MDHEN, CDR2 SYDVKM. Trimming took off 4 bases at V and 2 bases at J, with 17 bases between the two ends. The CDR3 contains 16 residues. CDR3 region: CASSSGGYRLNTEAFF. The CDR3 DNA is TGTGCCAGCAGTTCGGGGGGATACCGTTTAAACACTGAAGCTTTCTTT. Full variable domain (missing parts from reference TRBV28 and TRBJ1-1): DVKVTQSSRYLVKRTGEKVFLECVQDMDHENMFWYRQDPGLGLRLIYFSYDVKMKEKGDIPEGYSVSREKKERFSLILESASTNQTSMYLCASSSGGYRLNTEAFFGQGTRLTVV.

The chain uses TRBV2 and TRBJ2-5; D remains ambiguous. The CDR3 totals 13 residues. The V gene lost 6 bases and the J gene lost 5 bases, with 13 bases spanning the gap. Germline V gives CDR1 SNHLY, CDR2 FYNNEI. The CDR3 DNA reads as TGTGCCAGCAGCCTGTCTACTAAGGAGACCCAGTACTTC. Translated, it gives CASSLSTKETQYF.

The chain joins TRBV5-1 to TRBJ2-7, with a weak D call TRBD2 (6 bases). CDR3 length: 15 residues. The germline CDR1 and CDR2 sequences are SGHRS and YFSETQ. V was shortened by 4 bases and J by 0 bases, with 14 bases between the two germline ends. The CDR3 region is CASSNTEDYSYEQYF. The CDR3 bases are TGCGCCAGCAGCAACACAGAGGACTACTCCTACGAGCAGTACTTC.

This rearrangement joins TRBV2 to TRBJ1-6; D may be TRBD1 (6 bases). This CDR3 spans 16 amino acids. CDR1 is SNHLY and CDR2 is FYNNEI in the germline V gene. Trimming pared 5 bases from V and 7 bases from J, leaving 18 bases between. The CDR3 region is CASSRGQISLNSPLHF. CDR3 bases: TGTGCCAGCAGTCGAGGACAGATCTCCCTAAATTCACCCCTCCACTTT.

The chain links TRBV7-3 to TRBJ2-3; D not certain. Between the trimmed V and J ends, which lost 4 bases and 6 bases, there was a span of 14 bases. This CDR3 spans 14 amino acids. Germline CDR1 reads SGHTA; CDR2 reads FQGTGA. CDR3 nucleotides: TGTGCCAGCAGCTCGGGTACTCCCCCTGATACGCAGTATTTT. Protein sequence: CASSSGTPPDTQYF. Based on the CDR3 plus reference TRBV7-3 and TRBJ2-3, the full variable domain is GAGVSQTPSNKVTEKGKYVELRCDPISGHTALYWYRQSLGQGPEFLIYFQGTGAADDSGLPNDRFFAVRPEGSVSTLKIQRTERGDSAVYLCASSSGTPPDTQYFGPGTRLTVL.

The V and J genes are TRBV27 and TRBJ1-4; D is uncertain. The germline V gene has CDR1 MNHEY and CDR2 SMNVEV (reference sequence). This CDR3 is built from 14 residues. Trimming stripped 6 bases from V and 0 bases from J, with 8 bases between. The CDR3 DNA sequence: TGTGCCAGCAGCCAAACTTCAACTAATGAAAAACTGTTTTTT. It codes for CASSQTSTNEKLFF. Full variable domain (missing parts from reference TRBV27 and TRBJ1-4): EAQVTQNPRYLITVTGKKLTVTCSQNMNHEYMSWYRQDPGLGLRQIYYSMNVEVTDKGDVPEGYKVSRKEKRNFPLILESPSPNQTSLYFCASSQTSTNEKLFFGSGTQLSVL.

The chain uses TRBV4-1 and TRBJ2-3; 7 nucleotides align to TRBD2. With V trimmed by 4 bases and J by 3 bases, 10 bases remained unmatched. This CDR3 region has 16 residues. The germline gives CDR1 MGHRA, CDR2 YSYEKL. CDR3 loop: CASSPTWTSSTDTQYF. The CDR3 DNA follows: TGCGCCAGCAGCCCGACCTGGACTAGTTCAACAGATACGCAGTATTTT.

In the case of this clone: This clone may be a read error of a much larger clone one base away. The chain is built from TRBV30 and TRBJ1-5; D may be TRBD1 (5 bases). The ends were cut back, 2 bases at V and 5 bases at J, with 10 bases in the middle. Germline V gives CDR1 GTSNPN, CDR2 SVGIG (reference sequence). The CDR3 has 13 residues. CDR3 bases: TGTGCCTGGAGTAGGGGAGGGGATCAGCCCCAGCATTTT. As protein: CAWSRGGDQPQHF.

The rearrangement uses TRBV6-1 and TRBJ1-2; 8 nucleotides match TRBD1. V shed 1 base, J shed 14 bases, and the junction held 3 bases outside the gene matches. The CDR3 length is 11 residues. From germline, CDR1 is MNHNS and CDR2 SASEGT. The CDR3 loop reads CASSEGHRGTF. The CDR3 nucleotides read TGTGCCAGCAGTGAAGGGCACAGGGGGACCTTC.

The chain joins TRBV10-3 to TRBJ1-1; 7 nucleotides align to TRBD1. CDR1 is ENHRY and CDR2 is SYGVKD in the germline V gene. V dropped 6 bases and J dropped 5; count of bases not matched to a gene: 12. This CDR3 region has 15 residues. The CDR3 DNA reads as TGTGCCATCAGCGCTAGACAGGGCGATGGAACTGAAGCTTTCTTT. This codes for CAISARQGDGTEAFF.

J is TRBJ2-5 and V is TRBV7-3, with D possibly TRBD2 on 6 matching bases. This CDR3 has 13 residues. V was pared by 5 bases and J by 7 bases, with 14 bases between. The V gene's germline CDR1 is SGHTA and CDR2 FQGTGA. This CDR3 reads CASSVGTRGTQYF. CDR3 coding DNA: TGTGCCAGCAGCGTCGGGACTCGGGGGACCCAGTACTTC.

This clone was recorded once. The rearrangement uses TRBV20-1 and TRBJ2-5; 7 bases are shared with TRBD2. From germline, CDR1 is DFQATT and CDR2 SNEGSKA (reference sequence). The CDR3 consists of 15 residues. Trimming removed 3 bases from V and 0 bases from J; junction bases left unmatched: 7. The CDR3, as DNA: TGCAGTGCTAGTAGCCTAGCGGCAAACCAAGAGACCCAGTACTTC. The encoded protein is CSASSLAANQETQYF.